The 24 T cell receptor beta chains below come from one sample, sequenced in a study of T cell responses to AZD1222 COVID-19 vaccine. Here immunoSEQ multiplex PCR was the method, and the copy in TCRdb shows in-frame clones only, minus some. The sample lists 150,000 or so clones; about 92% were seen once. Material: peripheral blood, obtained 28 days after the second AZD1222 dose. The receptor source for this set is an adult who received the AZD1222 COVID-19 vaccine.

The rearrangement uses TRBV6-1 and TRBJ2-7; 9 nucleotides align to TRBD1. The ends lost 2 bases at V and 0 bases at J; junction bases unmatched: 5. CDR1 and CDR2 (germline): MNHNS, SASEGT. The CDR3 is made up of 16 amino acids. CDR3 nucleotide sequence: TGTGCCAGCAGTGAATTGACAGGGGGAAGCTCCTACGAGCAGTACTTC. The encoded protein is CASSELTGGSSYEQYF.

The rearrangement uses TRBV28 and TRBJ2-1; no clear D. This CDR3 is built from 17 residues. Germline V gene sequence: CDR1 MDHEN, CDR2 SYDVKM. Between the trimmed V and J ends, which lost 4 bases and 10 bases, there was a span of 26 bases. Here the CDR3 DNA reads TGTGCCAGCAGTTCCATTGGTCGGCCCACCCCTGGAGAGGAGCAGTTCTTC. This encodes CASSSIGRPTPGEEQFF. Supplemented by reference TRBV28 and TRBJ2-1, the full variable domain reads DVKVTQSSRYLVKRTGEKVFLECVQDMDHENMFWYRQDPGLGLRLIYFSYDVKMKEKGDIPEGYSVSREKKERFSLILESASTNQTSMYLCASSSIGRPTPGEEQFFGPGTRLTVL.

This chain joins TRBV5-1 and TRBJ2-7; tentative D call: TRBD2 (5 bases). This CDR3 has 16 amino acids. Per germline, CDR1 SGHRS and CDR2 YFSETQ. V was clipped by 3 bases and J by 5 bases, with 21 bases between them. The chain's CDR3 is CASSSAKRRPDNEQYF. As DNA, the CDR3 is TGCGCCAGCAGCTCAGCCAAGAGGAGGCCCGACAACGAGCAGTACTTC.

The rearrangement uses TRBV7-9 and TRBJ2-3; 10 bases align to TRBD1. The CDR3 extends over 17 amino acids. The germline CDR1 and CDR2 sequences are SEHNR and FQNEAQ (reference sequence). V was pared by 5 bases and J by 2 bases, with 10 bases of the junction left unmatched. In DNA, the CDR3 is TGTGCCAGCAGCCTCTCCGGGGACAGGGGACCCACAGATACGCAGTATTTT. Its translation: CASSLSGDRGPTDTQYF.

The J gene is TRBJ1-2, the V gene TRBV6-2 or TRBV6-3, with 8 bases aligning to TRBD1. J was trimmed by 4 bases and V by 6 bases; bases with no gene match: 10. This CDR3 comprises 15 residues. Looked up from germline, CDR1 is MNHEY and CDR2 is SVGEGT. CDR3 residues: CASSRGQGSSYGYTF. The CDR3 coding sequence is TGTGCCAGCAGCCGCGGACAGGGTAGTTCCTATGGCTACACCTTC.

This clone was counted only a few times. The CDR3 reads CASSGTSGTGELFF. In nucleotides, the CDR3 is TGTGCCAGCAGCGGGACTAGCGGGACCGGGGAGCTGTTTTTT. The J gene is TRBJ2-2, the V gene TRBV9; 11 bases are a match to TRBD2. The V gene's germline CDR1 is SGDLS and CDR2 YYNGEE. J lost 5 bases, V lost 3 bases, and 0 bases had no gene match. The CDR3 contains 14 residues.

The gene calls are TRBV30 and TRBJ1-3, with D perhaps TRBD1 (5 bases). V dropped 4 bases and J dropped 3 bases, with 13 bases sitting between them. Germline CDR1 is GTSNPN and CDR2 is SVGIG (reference sequence). This CDR3 contains 14 residues. As DNA, the CDR3 is TGTGCCTGGAATGGGGGAAGCGTTGGAAACACCATATATTTT. Its protein product is CAWNGGSVGNTIYF.

The chain carries TRBV6-5 and TRBJ2-3; D remains ambiguous. Germline V gene data show CDR1 as MNHEY and CDR2 as SVGAGI. Between the trimmed V and J ends, which lost 0 bases and 2 bases, there was a span of 12 bases. The CDR3 covers 16 residues. The CDR3 is CASSYSGGRITDTQYF. Here the CDR3 DNA reads TGTGCCAGCAGTTACTCTGGCGGAAGGATCACAGATACGCAGTATTTT.

The rearrangement links TRBV7-8 to TRBJ2-5; 11 bases agree with TRBD2. Unmatched junction bases numbered 14, after V lost 6 bases and J lost 5 bases. This CDR3 is built from 17 residues. The germline V gene encodes CDR1 SGHVS and CDR2 FQNEAQ. CDR3 nucleotide sequence: TGTGCCAGCAGAAAGGTCCATAGCGGGAGGGCTGGGGAGACCCAGTACTTC. Its protein product is CASRKVHSGRAGETQYF.

The V gene is TRBV5-1, the J gene TRBJ1-4; D uncertain. The CDR3 sequence is 15 residues long. V lost 2 bases and J 0 bases, leaving 8 bases between the germline ends. Germline values: CDR1 SGHRS, CDR2 YFSETQ. CDR3 amino acids: CASSFSDATNEKLFF. The CDR3 nucleotides read TGCGCCAGCAGCTTCTCAGATGCAACTAATGAAAAACTGTTTTTT. Looking up the rest from reference TRBV5-1 and TRBJ1-4 gives the full variable domain: KAGVTQTPRYLIKTRGQQVTLSCSPISGHRSVSWYQQTPGQGLQFLFEYFSETQRNKGNFPGRFSGRQFSNSRSEMNVSTLELGDSALYLCASSFSDATNEKLFFGSGTQLSVL.

This clone was seen just once. The genes are TRBV24-1 and TRBJ2-3; TRBD1 aligns across 10 bases. The V and J ends lost 2 bases and 6 bases, in that order; junction bases with no gene match: 7. Germline V gene data show CDR1 as KGHDR and CDR2 as SFDVKD. CDR3 size: 16 residues. Here the CDR3 DNA reads TGTGCCACCAGTGATTGGGGGACAGGGGAGTCGGATACGCAGTATTTT. This sequence encodes CATSDWGTGESDTQYF.

J is TRBJ2-1 and V is TRBV30; 7 bases are a match to TRBD2. J was trimmed by 6 bases and V by 0 bases; bases with no gene match: 5. The CDR3 runs 14 residues. CDR1 and CDR2 (germline): GTSNPN, SVGIG (reference sequence). For the CDR3, the DNA is TGTGCCTGGAGTGTGCATCCGGGGGGCAATGAGCAGTTCTTC. Translating gives CAWSVHPGGNEQFF.

V gene TRBV7-2 combines with J gene TRBJ2-3; 9 nucleotides agree with TRBD2. The CDR3 is 17 amino acids. Trimming took 3 bases from V and 8 from J; bases not matched to a gene: 15. Looked up from germline, CDR1 is SGHTA and CDR2 is FQGNSA. The CDR3 spells CASSLTGDLAGTITQYF. CDR3 nucleotides: TGTGCCAGCAGCTTGACCGGGGATCTAGCGGGGACGATTACGCAGTATTTT.

This clone was counted a few times. The gene calls are TRBV5-1 and TRBJ2-7; the D is unclear. The germline CDR1 and CDR2 sequences are SGHRS and YFSETQ. V was pared by 0 bases and J by 6 bases, with 13 bases between. The CDR3 sequence is 14 residues long. The CDR3 reads CASSLEMAQLEQYF. The CDR3 bases are TGCGCCAGCAGCTTGGAGATGGCACAGCTCGAGCAGTACTTC.

The chain has TRBV30 and TRBJ2-3; 8 positions agree with TRBD1. Germline CDR1 reads GTSNPN; CDR2 reads SVGIG (reference sequence). The CDR3 has 16 residues. V lost 3 bases, J lost 2 bases, and 10 bases stayed unmatched. CDR3 nucleotides: TGTGCCTGGAGCGGCCGGGACAGGTTTTCCACAGATACGCAGTATTTT. It translates to CAWSGRDRFSTDTQYF. Full variable domain (rest looked up from reference TRBV30 and TRBJ2-3): SQTIHQWPATLVQPVGSPLSLECTVEGTSNPNLYWYRQAAGRGLQLLFYSVGIGQISSEVPQNLSASRPQDRQFILSSKKLLLSDSGFYLCAWSGRDRFSTDTQYFGPGTRLTVL.

The chain combines TRBV11-2 with TRBJ1-1; D unresolved. The germline CDR1 and CDR2 sequences are SGHAT and FQNNGV. CDR3 size: 12 residues. With 5 bases removed from V and 7 bases from J, the gap between germline ends came to 11 bases. The CDR3 nucleotides are TGTGCCAGCAGCGTCGGAATGGGTGAAGCTTTCTTT. Translating it yields CASSVGMGEAFF.

This chain uses TRBV9 with TRBJ2-7, with TRBD2 matching over 7 bases. Germline CDR1 and CDR2: SGDLS and YYNGEE. The CDR3 loop spans 15 amino acids. The V gene end was trimmed by 0 bases and the J gene end by 2 bases; junction bases not matched to a gene: 5. The CDR3 loop is CASSVGAGVTYEQYF. CDR3 in DNA: TGTGCCAGCAGCGTAGGGGCGGGAGTAACCTACGAGCAGTACTTC.

The chain uses TRBV5-8 and TRBJ1-2; 7 nucleotides align to TRBD1. Germline-derived CDR1 and CDR2 are SGHTS and YDEGEE. The CDR3 extends over 13 amino acids. V shed 4 bases and J 4 bases; nucleotides not matched to a gene: 4. The CDR3 here is CASSRGTAYGYTF. Here the CDR3 DNA reads TGTGCCAGCAGCCGCGGGACAGCCTATGGCTACACCTTC.

This clone was seen more than once but under ten times. V and J are TRBV27 and TRBJ2-7; D perhaps matches TRBD2 (7 bases). Germline values: CDR1 MNHEY, CDR2 SMNVEV (reference sequence). The CDR3 contains 16 residues. Deletions cut 4 bases from V and 6 bases from J, with 22 bases between. This chain's CDR3 is CASSWGGAGASREQYF. CDR3 sequence (DNA): TGTGCCAGCAGTTGGGGGGGCGCGGGGGCTTCTCGCGAGCAGTACTTC.

J is TRBJ1-1 and V is TRBV5-1; D remains ambiguous. The V end lost 6 bases, the J end lost 4 bases, and 13 bases lay between the germline ends. Germline V gene lookup returns CDR1 SGHRS and CDR2 YFSETQ. This CDR3 is 13 amino acids long. The CDR3 DNA follows: TGCGCCAGCAAGGTTGAGCTTGGCACTGAAGCTTTCTTT. Translating it yields CASKVELGTEAFF.

The rearrangement links TRBV12-3 or TRBV12-4 to TRBJ1-6, with a possible D match to TRBD1 (5 bases). The CDR3 length is 12 residues. Deletions cut 3 bases from V and 9 bases from J, with 6 bases between. The DNA for the CDR3 is TGTGCCAGCAGTTTCCAGGGTTCACCCCTCCACTTT. Its translation is CASSFQGSPLHF.

The chain carries TRBV18 and TRBJ1-5; D is undetermined. The CDR3 covers 12 residues. Germline V gives CDR1 KGHSH, CDR2 LQKENI. V was cut by 6 bases and J by 7 bases, with 10 bases left in between. CDR3 in DNA: TGTGCCAGCTCCTATCTGGGGCAGCCCCAGCATTTT. It specifies CASSYLGQPQHF.

The CDR3 region is CASSEGPLGAAKNIQYF. CDR3 DNA sequence: TGCGCCAGCAGCGAGGGTCCTCTTGGGGCTGCCAAAAACATTCAGTACTTC. V gene TRBV5-1 combines with J gene TRBJ2-4, with D perhaps being TRBD1 or TRBD2 (5 bases each). Per germline, CDR1 SGHRS and CDR2 YFSETQ. Trimming shortened V by 4 bases and J by 1 base, and 18 bases separated the two germline ends. CDR3 size: 17 residues.

The chain has TRBV29-1 and TRBJ1-1; D remains ambiguous. The germline CDR1 and CDR2 sequences are SQVTM and ANQGSEA. V was shortened by 6 bases and J by 0 bases, with 8 bases between the two germline ends. The CDR3 contains 12 residues. For the CDR3, the DNA is TGCAGCGTAAGCGGCATGAACACTGAAGCTTTCTTT. As protein: CSVSGMNTEAFF.